This TCR beta chain originates from a study of T-cell reconstitution after alpha-beta-depleted transplantation in children. Study-wide points: Recipient T cells and thymic progenitors that survived were the source of the high TCRbeta diversity seen at day 60 in some patients. The study reportedly traced alpha-beta T cells about two months after transplant to several hundred expanded graft clones. Newly produced T cells mostly provided counts and TCRbeta diversity after one year, as hyperexpanded clones declined.

Molecular barcoding with unique molecular identifiers was used for the TCRbeta library. In TCRdb, the PCR reads were re-called with MiXCR into one record per CDR3 protein. In the table there are around 200,000 distinct CDR3 sequences, around 7.7% of which are singletons. This clonotype was observed a few times. Its antigen is as yet unknown. Germline CDR1 reads MNHNS; CDR2 reads SASEGT. This CDR3 is 15 amino acids long. Trimming left V 5 bases short and J 0 bases short, with 14 bases between. The sample was PBMCs, mostly from graft donor cells, taken 360 days after TCRalphabeta/CD19-depleted stem cell transplant. This clonotype was sampled from a male patient aged 2 to 9 who had a stem cell transplant for acute myeloid leukemia, so the T cells may come from the graft donor. The J gene is TRBJ2-7, the V gene TRBV6-1; D tentatively fits TRBD1 or TRBD2 (5 bases each). This chain's CDR3 is CASSPSRDPSYEQYF. CDR3 DNA: TGTGCCAGCAGTCCATCCCGGGACCCCTCCTACGAGCAGTACTTC.